These T cell receptor beta chains were read from a single sample in a study of identical twins. TCRdb reprocessed the 5' RACE reads via MiXCR and lists one record per CDR3 protein. Seen here are 650,000 to 750,000 distinct CDR3 sequences, around 20% observed once, and the top ten hold roughly 4.3%. The same sample was also used in a study of T cells expressing NK-cell markers.

Sequencing input: PBMCs. The receptors stem from a woman under 30 in good health. The conserved cysteine and the conserved F or W are not part of the CDR3 here.

ASSQDLLAGYEQY | TRBJ2-7 | TRBV4-3
ASSSTSGGPYQETQY | TRBJ2-5 | TRBV5-6
SVEGQNSYEQY | TRBJ2-7 | TRBV29-1
ATYLGTSYEQY | TRBJ2-7 | TRBV6-2/TRBV6-3
SVEGGGGGYGYT | TRBJ1-2 | TRBV29-1
ASSPGPQQETQY | TRBJ2-5 | TRBV14
ASRRAGAYEQY | TRBJ2-7 | TRBV12-3/TRBV12-4
AWTGDGVWDNEQF | TRBJ2-1 | TRBV30
ASSHPAGLAGVRAYNEQF | TRBJ2-1 | TRBV11-1
ASSYQRDYEQF | TRBJ2-1 | TRBV27
SHGPLADQETQY | TRBJ2-5 | TRBV29-1
ASTLGQGAYEQY | TRBJ2-7 | TRBV12-3/TRBV12-4
AWSPGSGANVLT | TRBJ2-6 | TRBV30
SARSTGSIAYEQY | TRBJ2-7 | TRBV20-1
ASSSGTGKREKLYEQY | TRBJ2-7 | TRBV11-1
ASSSRTGGGYT | TRBJ1-2 | TRBV5-1
ASRAGTGREKLF | TRBJ1-4 | TRBV7-2
ASSVSLLAGGLNEQF | TRBJ2-1 | TRBV9
SVGGQGLETQY | TRBJ2-5 | TRBV29-1
ASSQESGGYSYNEQF | TRBJ2-1 | TRBV3-1
SARTSGGSTDTQY | TRBJ2-3 | TRBV20-1
SARDQGRGDYGYT | TRBJ1-2 | TRBV20-1
ASSYSNDRAGGSDTQY | TRBJ2-3 | TRBV6-5
ASSSHGGAYNEQF | TRBJ2-1 | TRBV11-2